One and the same sample provided the 8 T cell receptor beta chains below, sequenced in a study of STAT5B mutations in CD4+ large granular lymphocyte leukemia. TCRdb's table, derived via immunoSEQ multiplex PCR, lists solely in-frame clones and lacks some. The repertoire includes under 55,000 clones, 80% to 90% of them detected once, and 2.5% to 3% sits in the top ten. The specimen sequenced was CD4+ T cells from blood buffy coats. Source of these receptors: a human donor in good health.

The chain couples TRBV28 to TRBJ2-1; 8 nucleotides match TRBD2. This CDR3 spans 17 amino acids. Germline CDR1 is MDHEN and CDR2 is SYDVKM. The J segment lost 3 bases and the V segment lost 5 bases, leaving 12 bases of the junction unmatched. This CDR3 is CASSPRKAGEFYNEQFF. The DNA for the CDR3 is TGTGCCAGCAGTCCCCGTAAAGCGGGAGAATTCTACAATGAGCAGTTCTTC.

The CDR3 DNA reads as TGTGCCAGCAGCCCCCAGCGGGATTCGAATGAGCAGTTCTTC. Its translation: CASSPQRDSNEQFF. The rearrangement joins TRBV9 to TRBJ2-1; 7 bases are shared with TRBD2. CDR1 is SGDLS and CDR2 is YYNGEE in the germline V gene. V lost 4 bases, J lost 7 bases, and 8 bases stayed unmatched. The CDR3 spans 14 residues. The variable domain in full, completed from reference TRBV9 and TRBJ2-1, reads DSGVTQTPKHLITATGQRVTLRCSPRSGDLSVYWYQQSLDQGLQFLIQYYNGEERAKGNILERFSAQQFPDLHSELNLSSLELGDSALYFCASSPQRDSNEQFFGPGTRLTVL.

A single count supports this clone. This sequence joins TRBV6-1 and TRBJ1-2; 7 bases match TRBD1. J lost 5 bases, V lost 4 bases, and 7 bases had no gene match. CDR3 length: 14 residues. The V gene's germline CDR1 is MNHNS and CDR2 SASEGT. The CDR3 region is CASSATGAIYGYTF. The CDR3 bases are TGTGCCAGCAGTGCTACAGGGGCGATTTATGGCTACACCTTC.

The V call is TRBV19, the J call TRBJ1-2; D gene ambiguous. The CDR3 is 15 amino acids. Germline V gene sequence: CDR1 LNHDA, CDR2 SQIVND (reference sequence). V was shortened by 3 bases and J by 3 bases, with 14 bases between the two germline ends. CDR3 sequence (DNA): TGTGCCAGTAGTATCCGGACCCATGGGGACTATGGCTACACCTTC. Translation gives CASSIRTHGDYGYTF.

CDR3 amino acids: CASSKENGTYEQYF. CDR3 coding DNA: TGTGCCAGCAGCAAAGAGAACGGAACCTACGAGCAGTACTTC. This rearrangement joins TRBV21-1 to TRBJ2-7. TRBV21-1 is marked as a pseudogene. The CDR3 runs to 14 residues.

The rearrangement links TRBV5-1 to TRBJ2-7; 8 bases fit TRBD1. The CDR3 sequence is 14 residues long. After removal of 7 bases from V and 0 bases from J, the junction contained 6 bases not matched to a gene. Germline V gives CDR1 SGHRS, CDR2 YFSETQ. The CDR3 nucleotides are TGCGCCAGCCAGCAGGGACAGGTCTCCTACGAGCAGTACTTC. Its protein product is CASQQGQVSYEQYF.

This clone was recorded once. The genes are TRBV25-1 and TRBJ2-5, with 8 bases fitting TRBD2. The ends lost 4 bases at V and 5 bases at J; junction bases unmatched: 12. Per germline, CDR1 MGHDK and CDR2 SYGVNS. The CDR3 is 16 residues long. The DNA of the CDR3 is TGTGCCAGCAGTGGGGGGAGCGGGAGTCCAGGGGAGACCCAGTACTTC. It yields the protein CASSGGSGSPGETQYF.

This clone occurred a few times. The CDR3 loop is CASRRLAGGDYEQYF. For the CDR3, the DNA is TGTGCCAGCAGGAGACTAGCGGGAGGGGACTACGAGCAGTACTTC. The chain recombines TRBV2 with TRBJ2-7, with TRBD2 identical over 14 bases. This CDR3 comprises 15 residues. V trimming: 6 bases; J trimming: 3 bases; junction bases outside the gene matches: 4. In germline, CDR1 is SNHLY, CDR2 FYNNEI.